These 30 T cell receptor beta chains originate from one sample sequenced in a study of PD-L1 blockade in urothelial cancer. Sequencing used immunoSEQ multiplex PCR; TCRdb keeps in-frame clones, though not all of them. The sample has 20,000 to 30,000 clones, approximately 88% seen once. The input for sequencing was PBMCs, taken around atezolizumab (anti-PD-L1) treatment. The receptors come from a man between 65 and 80 years old with urothelial cancer.

The V call is TRBV5-3, the J call TRBJ2-7; a possible D gene is TRBD1 (6 bases). TRBV5-3 is reported as an ORF; its role is uncertain. This CDR3 spans 15 amino acids. V was cut by 0 bases and J by 5 bases, with 15 bases left in between. In DNA, the CDR3 is TGTGCCAGAAGCTTGGCCAGGGGCAGGGCCCACGAGCAGTACTTC. Translated: CARSLARGRAHEQYF.

J is TRBJ1-1 and V is TRBV10-2; 8 positions match TRBD1. Germline CDR1 is WSHSY and CDR2 is SAAADI. The CDR3 consists of 15 residues. V was pared by 4 bases and J by 4 bases, with 8 bases of the junction left unmatched. The CDR3 nucleotides are TGCGCCAGCAGTGCTTGGACAGGGAGGGGCACTGAAGCTTTCTTT. Translation gives CASSAWTGRGTEAFF.

The chain uses TRBV19 and TRBJ2-1, with 8 bases matching TRBD1. The V and J ends lost 4 bases and 7 bases, in that order; junction bases with no gene match: 6. The CDR3 is 14 amino acids. The germline V gene has CDR1 LNHDA and CDR2 SQIVND (reference sequence). The CDR3 loop is CASSRGTGNNEQFF. The CDR3 DNA reads as TGTGCCAGTAGTAGGGGGACAGGTAATAATGAGCAGTTCTTC. The full variable domain, completed using reference TRBV19 and TRBJ2-1, is DGGITQSPKYLFRKEGQNVTLSCEQNLNHDAMYWYRQDPGQGLRLIYYSQIVNDFQKGDIAEGYSVSREKKESFPLTVTSAQKNPTAFYLCASSRGTGNNEQFFGPGTRLTVL.

This clone was observed a few times. The V and J genes are TRBV28 and TRBJ2-7; D is perhaps TRBD1 (5 bases). CDR1 is MDHEN and CDR2 is SYDVKM in the germline V gene. The CDR3 extends over 14 amino acids. V was trimmed by 2 bases and J by 2 bases, leaving 10 bases between them. The DNA of the CDR3 is TGTGCCAGCAGTTTACACAGGTTTACCTACGAGCAGTACTTC. Residues: CASSLHRFTYEQYF. The entire variable domain, with the rest obtained from reference TRBV28 and TRBJ2-7, is as follows: DVKVTQSSRYLVKRTGEKVFLECVQDMDHENMFWYRQDPGLGLRLIYFSYDVKMKEKGDIPEGYSVSREKKERFSLILESASTNQTSMYLCASSLHRFTYEQYFGPGTRLTVT.

This chain's CDR3 is CASSLGGTGANVLTF. CDR3 nucleotides: TGCGCCAGCAGCTTAGGGGGAACTGGGGCCAACGTCCTGACTTTC. The chain is built from TRBV5-1 and TRBJ2-6, with a tentative D call TRBD1 (6 bases). The V gene's germline CDR1 is SGHRS and CDR2 YFSETQ. Trimming shortened V by 2 bases and J by 2 bases, and 8 bases separated the two germline ends. The CDR3 loop spans 15 amino acids. The full variable domain, completed using reference TRBV5-1 and TRBJ2-6, is KAGVTQTPRYLIKTRGQQVTLSCSPISGHRSVSWYQQTPGQGLQFLFEYFSETQRNKGNFPGRFSGRQFSNSRSEMNVSTLELGDSALYLCASSLGGTGANVLTFGAGSRLTVL.

By share, this clone counts as large. The V and J genes are TRBV4-1 and TRBJ2-2; TRBD2 matches 9 bases. The CDR3 is 16 residues long. The germline CDR1 and CDR2 sequences are MGHRA and YSYEKL. The V segment lost 3 bases and the J segment 0 bases; nucleotides outside the gene matches: 2. The CDR3 region is CASSHTSGSNTGELFF. The CDR3 DNA follows: TGCGCCAGCAGCCACACTAGCGGGTCGAACACCGGGGAGCTGTTTTTT.

This clone was counted only a few times. The V call is TRBV2, the J call TRBJ1-1; no definite D call. Per the germline V gene, CDR1 is SNHLY and CDR2 is FYNNEI. The CDR3 runs 13 residues. Deletions cut 6 bases from V and 0 bases from J, with 8 bases between. The CDR3 nucleotides are TGTGCCAGCAGGGGAGATTTGAACACTGAAGCTTTCTTT. Its translation: CASRGDLNTEAFF.

The chain couples TRBV30 to TRBJ2-1; D is perhaps TRBD2 (5 bases). V lost 7 bases and J 10 bases, leaving 14 bases between the germline ends. The CDR3 has 11 residues. CDR1 is GTSNPN, CDR2 SVGIG, per germline (reference sequence). CDR3 loop: CAFGGGGEQFF. In DNA form, the CDR3 reads TGTGCCTTCGGAGGTGGTGGGGAGCAGTTCTTC.

Only one count was recorded for this clone. The chain couples TRBV2 to TRBJ1-1; D is ambiguous. The ends were cut back, 6 bases at V and 8 bases at J, with 13 bases in the middle. This CDR3 has 12 amino acids. The germline CDR1 and CDR2 sequences are SNHLY and FYNNEI. CDR3: CASSAATREAFF. The CDR3, as DNA: TGTGCCAGCAGCGCGGCTACACGAGAAGCTTTCTTT.

The chain recombines TRBV18 with TRBJ1-2; 7 nucleotides agree with TRBD1. The CDR3 consists of 14 residues. The junction had 11 bases not matched to a gene; V was cut back by 5 bases and J by 8 bases. Per the germline V gene, CDR1 is KGHSH and CDR2 is LQKENI. The CDR3 DNA sequence: TGTGCCAGCTCAAAAGACAGGGAGGAGGGAGGCTACACCTTC. This sequence encodes CASSKDREEGGYTF.

The V gene is TRBV28, the J gene TRBJ2-7, with 9 bases identical to TRBD1. The germline V gene encodes CDR1 MDHEN and CDR2 SYDVKM. J lost 0 bases, V lost 6 bases, and 3 bases had no gene match. The CDR3 is 14 amino acids. The CDR3 nucleotides read TGTGCCAGCAGGGGACAGGGAAACTCCTACGAGCAGTACTTC. Residues: CASRGQGNSYEQYF.

The chain recombines TRBV28 with TRBJ1-2, with a weak D call TRBD1 (6 bases). Germline lookup yields CDR1 MDHEN and CDR2 SYDVKM. Trimming left V 7 bases short and J 3 bases short, with 18 bases between. The CDR3 length is 15 residues. The CDR3 protein is CASISGGANDYGYTF. As DNA, the CDR3 is TGTGCCAGCATCTCCGGGGGGGCCAATGACTATGGCTACACCTTC.

The V call is TRBV30, the J call TRBJ1-4; D might be TRBD1 (6 bases). The CDR3 covers 14 residues. V was pared by 3 bases and J by 3 bases, with 11 bases between. CDR1 and CDR2 (germline): GTSNPN, SVGIG (reference sequence). The CDR3 loop is CAWRGAGANEKLFF. The CDR3 DNA follows: TGTGCCTGGAGAGGGGCAGGGGCTAATGAAAAACTGTTTTTT.

This chain links TRBV11-2 with TRBJ1-1, with 8 bases matching TRBD1. J lost 8 bases, V lost 5 bases, and 10 bases had no gene match. The CDR3 is 14 residues long. CDR1 and CDR2 from the germline V gene are SGHAT and FQNNGV. The CDR3 reads CASSIGTGVPEAFF. The CDR3, as DNA: TGTGCCAGCAGCATCGGGACAGGTGTTCCCGAAGCTTTCTTT. Complete variable domain (other parts from reference TRBV11-2 and TRBJ1-1): EAGVAQSPRYKIIEKRQSVAFWCNPISGHATLYWYQQILGQGPKLLIQFQNNGVVDDSQLPKDRFSAERLKGVDSTLKIQPAKLEDSAVYLCASSIGTGVPEAFFGQGTRLTVV.

There are a few counts of this clone. This chain joins TRBV4-2 and TRBJ2-7, with 8 nucleotides matching TRBD2. The CDR3 loop spans 16 amino acids. The germline gives CDR1 LGHNA, CDR2 YNFKEQ. The junction had 8 bases not matched to a gene; V was cut back by 1 base and J by 3 bases. The CDR3 sequence: CASSQAVGREGYEQYF. The CDR3 nucleotides are TGTGCCAGCAGCCAAGCCGTCGGGAGGGAGGGCTACGAGCAGTACTTC.

J is TRBJ1-1 and V is TRBV29-1; tentatively, D is TRBD1 (5 bases). The CDR3 spans 13 residues. Germline-derived CDR1 and CDR2 are SQVTM and ANQGSEA. The V and J ends lost 3 bases and 3 bases respectively, with 11 bases between them. Written as DNA, the CDR3 is TGCAGCGTTGAGTGGGGGAGGGACACTGAAGCTTTCTTT. Translation: CSVEWGRDTEAFF.

The rearrangement uses TRBV7-9 and TRBJ2-3, with a weak D call TRBD1 (7 bases). Trimming took 4 bases from V and 5 from J, leaving 13 bases between them. The CDR3 runs to 14 residues. Germline V gene sequence: CDR1 SEHNR, CDR2 FQNEAQ (reference sequence). CDR3 bases: TGTGCCAGCAGCTACGGACAGGAGGGAGATACGCAGTATTTT. As protein: CASSYGQEGDTQYF.

V and J are TRBV7-9 and TRBJ1-2, with D perhaps TRBD1 (6 bases). There are 17 residues in the CDR3. The germline gives CDR1 SEHNR, CDR2 FQNEAQ (reference sequence). V was cut by 5 bases and J by 3 bases, with 22 bases left in between. The DNA for the CDR3 is TGTGCCAGCAGCAACAAGGGGGTCGAAGACGGCGACTATGGCTACACCTTC. Its protein is CASSNKGVEDGDYGYTF.

CDR3 bases: TGTGCCAGCCGTATCTCTGGAAACACCATATATTTT. The encoded protein is CASRISGNTIYF. This chain connects TRBV6-1 to TRBJ1-3; D ambiguous. V lost 8 bases to trimming and J lost 0 bases, with 5 bases between them. The CDR3 totals 12 residues. Per germline, CDR1 MNHNS and CDR2 SASEGT.

The gene calls are TRBV4-1 and TRBJ2-5; no reliable D call. In germline, CDR1 is MGHRA, CDR2 YSYEKL. The CDR3 totals 14 residues. V was shortened by 1 base and J by 4 bases, with 10 bases between the two germline ends. The CDR3 here is CASSQAPAVETQYF. The CDR3 nucleotides are TGCGCCAGCAGCCAAGCGCCGGCGGTAGAGACCCAGTACTTC.

The V and J genes are TRBV28 and TRBJ1-2, with D maybe TRBD1 (5 bases). Germline CDR1 reads MDHEN; CDR2 reads SYDVKM. V lost 9 bases and J 1 base, leaving 9 bases between the germline ends. CDR3 length: 12 residues. CDR3 protein: CASDRGNYGYTF. The CDR3 coding sequence is TGTGCCAGTGATAGGGGTAACTATGGCTACACCTTC.

The CDR3 loop reads CASSNNLAAPNTGELFF. In DNA form, the CDR3 reads TGTGCCAGTAGTAACAACCTAGCGGCTCCGAACACCGGGGAGCTGTTTTTT. The chain is built from TRBV19 and TRBJ2-2, with 7 bases matching TRBD2. V shed 4 bases, J shed 0 bases, and the junction held 8 bases outside the gene matches. The germline CDR1 and CDR2 sequences are LNHDA and SQIVND (reference sequence). CDR3 length: 17 residues. Full variable domain (remainder filled in from reference TRBV19 and TRBJ2-2): DGGITQSPKYLFRKEGQNVTLSCEQNLNHDAMYWYRQDPGQGLRLIYYSQIVNDFQKGDIAEGYSVSREKKESFPLTVTSAQKNPTAFYLCASSNNLAAPNTGELFFGEGSRLTVL.

This clone showed up just a few times. This chain connects TRBV2 to TRBJ1-4; no clear D. V lost 2 bases and J 11 bases, leaving 9 bases between the germline ends. This CDR3 has 12 residues. Germline V lookup: CDR1 SNHLY, CDR2 FYNNEI. CDR3 nucleotide sequence: TGTGCCAGCAGTGAACAGACCGGGAAACTGTTTTTT. The encoded protein is CASSEQTGKLFF. Based on the CDR3 plus reference TRBV2 and TRBJ1-4, the full variable domain is EPEVTQTPSHQVTQMGQEVILRCVPISNHLYFYWYRQILGQKVEFLVSFYNNEISEKSEIFDDQFSVERPDGSNFTLKIRSTKLEDSAMYFCASSEQTGKLFFGSGTQLSVL.

The rearrangement links TRBV27 to TRBJ2-5; no reliable D call. CDR1 MNHEY and CDR2 SMNVEV come from the germline V gene (reference sequence). With 3 bases removed from V and 5 bases from J, the gap between germline ends came to 4 bases. The CDR3 sequence is 11 residues long. CDR3 DNA sequence: TGTGCCAGCAGTTTGGGCGAGACCCAGTACTTC. Translation gives CASSLGETQYF.

This chain joins TRBV5-1 and TRBJ2-3; perhaps TRBD1 as D (5 bases). Germline V gives CDR1 SGHRS, CDR2 YFSETQ. V was shortened by 0 bases and J by 5 bases, with 10 bases between the two germline ends. This CDR3 has 14 amino acids. DNA for the CDR3: TGCGCCAGCAGCTTGGATTCAGGGCAAGATACGCAGTATTTT. Translation: CASSLDSGQDTQYF.

The chain has TRBV9 and TRBJ2-3; D perhaps matches TRBD2 (6 bases). CDR3 length: 15 residues. The V and J ends lost 1 base and 5 bases respectively, with 14 bases between them. CDR1 is SGDLS and CDR2 is YYNGEE in the germline V gene. CDR3 region: CASSVKAGWQDTQYF. The CDR3 DNA follows: TGTGCCAGCAGCGTAAAGGCGGGATGGCAAGATACGCAGTATTTT.

The rearrangement joins TRBV19 to TRBJ1-5, with no clear D. The CDR3 extends over 15 amino acids. V lost 7 bases and J 0 bases, leaving 13 bases between the germline ends. Germline V gene lookup returns CDR1 LNHDA and CDR2 SQIVND (reference sequence). CDR3 residues: CASTSRGYSNQPQHF. The CDR3 DNA sequence: TGTGCCAGTACCTCTCGAGGCTATAGCAATCAGCCCCAGCATTTT.

The chain employs TRBV27 and TRBJ2-3; D perhaps matches TRBD1 (6 bases). Germline CDR1 MNHEY, CDR2 SMNVEV (reference sequence). V gave up 6 bases and J gave up 3 bases, with 13 bases separating them. The CDR3 runs to 14 residues. The CDR3, as DNA: TGTGCCAGCAGCAGACGAAGGGGGACAGATACGCAGTATTTT. Translated, it gives CASSRRRGTDTQYF.

This clone was seen a few times. This chain connects TRBV5-4 to TRBJ1-1, with D possibly TRBD1 on 6 matching bases. Trimming removed 1 base from V and 0 bases from J, with 7 bases in between. The germline CDR1 and CDR2 sequences are SGHNT and YYREEE (reference sequence). The CDR3 runs 14 residues. The CDR3 nucleotides read TGTGCCAGCAGCTTGACAGGGCTGAACACTGAAGCTTTCTTT. It codes for CASSLTGLNTEAFF. Full variable domain (outside the CDR3, taken from reference TRBV5-4 and TRBJ1-1): ETGVTQSPTHLIKTRGQQVTLRCSSQSGHNTVSWYQQALGQGPQFIFQYYREEENGRGNFPPRFSGLQFPNYSSELNVNALELDDSALYLCASSLTGLNTEAFFGQGTRLTVV.

Notes on this clone: This specimen includes other DNA sequences encoding the same CDR3. The chain combines TRBV7-9 with TRBJ1-2; TRBD1 matches 7 bases. After removal of 0 bases from V and 6 bases from J, the junction contained 4 bases not matched to a gene. This CDR3 spans 14 amino acids. Per germline, CDR1 SEHNR and CDR2 FQNEAQ (reference sequence). This chain's CDR3 is CASSLAEGGDGYTF. CDR3 DNA: TGTGCCAGCAGCTTAGCAGAAGGGGGCGATGGCTACACCTTC.